These 6 T cell receptor beta chains share one sample of origin, sequenced in a study of cytomegalovirus exposure and HLA in healthy donors (dated by TCRdb to between 2016 and 2019). The library was prepared using the immunoSEQ multiplex PCR assay. TCRdb took this table from immuneACCESS and kept in-frame rearrangements with V and J called. Such tables lack part of the clones; where checked against another copy, unresolved V genes explain under half of the gap, and the rest is unexplained. The sample table lists 100,000 or so clones, about 85% of them with a count of one. The ten largest clones take up approximately 4% of the sample. Sequencing used PBMCs. Receptors originate from a woman under 30 in good health and CMV-seropositive.

The J gene is TRBJ2-3, the V gene TRBV2; D possibly corresponds to TRBD2 (6 bases). Trimming cost V 6 bases and J 8 bases, with 12 bases left between them. CDR3 size: 12 residues. CDR1 is SNHLY, CDR2 FYNNEI, per germline. The CDR3 spells CASSPDYGTQYF. The CDR3 bases are TGTGCCAGCAGCCCGGACTACGGTACGCAGTATTTT.

This clone appeared many times. V usage is TRBV6-1 and J usage is TRBJ2-2; 10 positions agree with TRBD1. The V segment lost 8 bases and the J segment 5 bases; nucleotides outside the gene matches: 5. The germline CDR1 and CDR2 sequences are MNHNS and SASEGT. This CDR3 region has 14 residues. CDR3 nucleotide sequence: TGTGCCAGCTCCGGGACAGGGGAAACCGGGGAGCTGTTTTTT. This sequence encodes CASSGTGETGELFF.

In this sample, this clone turned up a few times. The V call is TRBV6-5, the J call TRBJ1-6, with 10 bases that match TRBD1. V lost 2 bases to trimming and J lost 10 bases; unmatched junction nucleotides: 5. Per germline, CDR1 MNHEY and CDR2 SVGAGI. The CDR3 consists of 15 residues. CDR3 DNA: TGTGCCAGCAGTTACATTAGGGACAGGGGATCACCCCTCCACTTT. This codes for CASSYIRDRGSPLHF.

This clone appeared once. The CDR3 loop is CASSYSGGSRETQYF. DNA for the CDR3: TGTGCCAGCAGTTACTCCGGGGGGTCCAGGGAGACCCAGTACTTC. The V call is TRBV6-5, the J call TRBJ2-5; 7 bases are shared with TRBD2. J was trimmed by 5 bases and V by 0 bases; bases with no gene match: 6. This CDR3 is built from 15 residues. In germline, CDR1 is MNHEY, CDR2 SVGAGI.

The V and J genes are TRBV19 and TRBJ2-7; 9 positions match TRBD1. The germline V gene encodes CDR1 LNHDA and CDR2 SQIVND (reference sequence). With V trimmed by 7 bases and J by 0 bases, 7 bases remained unmatched. The CDR3 covers 15 residues. The CDR3 nucleotides read TGTGCCAGTACCCCCGGGACAGGGAGCTCCTACGAGCAGTACTTC. This encodes CASTPGTGSSYEQYF.

The V and J genes are TRBV29-1 and TRBJ1-2, with 8 bases that match TRBD1. Trimming removed 1 base from V and 12 bases from J; junction bases left unmatched: 7. This CDR3 comprises 12 residues. In germline, CDR1 is SQVTM, CDR2 ANQGSEA. This CDR3 reads CSVEGTGFKDTF. The CDR3 bases are TGCAGCGTTGAAGGGACAGGGTTTAAGGACACCTTC.